This T cell receptor beta chain was identified during a study of blood T cell repertoires in COVID-19 (dated by TCRdb to the early 2020s). Regarding the research as a whole: For ImmuneRACE Cohort 3, a participant was defined as recovered based on two consecutive negative NP/OP PCR tests, clearance by a healthcare professional, or resolution of symptoms. Nearly every sample came with metadata listing a de-identified subject ID, COVID-19 status, age in years and sex. A freely available public database, intended as a resource for researchers studying the immune response to SARS-CoV-2, is where the repertoires were released. HLA class I and class II types, where available, came from metadata supplied by the sample provider rather than from assay-based typing. Samples from collaborators originated in the United States, Italy and Spain and spanned both the acute and convalescent phases of COVID-19. The samples were drawn from the first 160 participants of the ongoing ImmuneRACE study and from 950 to 1,500 subjects provided by 6 global collaborators. The prospective study material was composed of cDNA or gDNA derived from T cells, B-cell-depleted T cells, or PBMCs. The dataset comprised deeply sampled blood TCRbeta repertoires from subjects exposed to, actively infected with, or recovered from COVID-19.

In the prospective study, participants were about 18 to 95 years old, resided in approximately 25 geographic areas of the United States, and were enrolled through a virtual design. To assign participants to cohorts, the prospective study relied on clinical history that participants themselves reported in a screening survey and a study questionnaire. Mobile phlebotomists in the prospective study collected whole blood, serum and a nasopharyngeal or oropharyngeal swab from every participant. Participants in the prospective study had the option to provide additional blood draws and questionnaires over a roughly 2-month period. Before DNA extraction, blood samples from the prospective study were shipped at room temperature or frozen. The research as a whole found: Clinical and demographic metadata were provided uncurated, with the amount varying by source and participant.

This clone was detected only once. The clone's antigen remains unknown. No base-level quality is on record; no much larger clone is a single base apart. From the cysteine up to the phenylalanine, the CDR3 has a length of 17 residues. The read is trimmed to its CDR3 DNA, 51 bases read in frame from base 1. TCRbeta CDR3 regions were amplified from genomic DNA using the immunoSEQ Assay, a bias-controlled multiplex PCR. As for the authors' bioinformatics: Within the assay, amplification of reference gene primers was used to estimate how many nucleated cells each sample contained. To quantify the absolute abundance of each unique TCRbeta CDR3 rearrangement, sequence reads were collapsed and filtered. For each sample, productive Simpson clonality was calculated as the square root of Simpson's diversity index across productive rearrangements. TCRdb holds this immuneACCESS table with in-frame rearrangements only. Some clones are missing; in checked studies, unresolved V genes explain under half, and the rest has no known cause. D and trimming were read from the DNA, whereas the V and J calls and clone size are those reported in that table. The sample profile shows more than 200,000 clones; more than 75% of them were found once. The ten most abundant clones make up roughly 7.2% of the sample.

The sequenced sample was PBMCs or T cells enriched from blood (not recorded which). The clonotype comes from a man aged 25 to 40 in a cohort exposed to, infected with or recovered from COVID-19 (not recorded which). The receptor chain draws on TRBV12-2 and TRBJ2-3; no DNA check was done on the table's D call, TRBD2. TRBV12-2 is reported as a pseudogene. The sequence in DNA is TGTGCAAGTCGCTTAAGGGGCGGCGGGAGACCCCAAGATACGCAGTATTTT. Translation gives CASRLRGGGRPQDTQYF.